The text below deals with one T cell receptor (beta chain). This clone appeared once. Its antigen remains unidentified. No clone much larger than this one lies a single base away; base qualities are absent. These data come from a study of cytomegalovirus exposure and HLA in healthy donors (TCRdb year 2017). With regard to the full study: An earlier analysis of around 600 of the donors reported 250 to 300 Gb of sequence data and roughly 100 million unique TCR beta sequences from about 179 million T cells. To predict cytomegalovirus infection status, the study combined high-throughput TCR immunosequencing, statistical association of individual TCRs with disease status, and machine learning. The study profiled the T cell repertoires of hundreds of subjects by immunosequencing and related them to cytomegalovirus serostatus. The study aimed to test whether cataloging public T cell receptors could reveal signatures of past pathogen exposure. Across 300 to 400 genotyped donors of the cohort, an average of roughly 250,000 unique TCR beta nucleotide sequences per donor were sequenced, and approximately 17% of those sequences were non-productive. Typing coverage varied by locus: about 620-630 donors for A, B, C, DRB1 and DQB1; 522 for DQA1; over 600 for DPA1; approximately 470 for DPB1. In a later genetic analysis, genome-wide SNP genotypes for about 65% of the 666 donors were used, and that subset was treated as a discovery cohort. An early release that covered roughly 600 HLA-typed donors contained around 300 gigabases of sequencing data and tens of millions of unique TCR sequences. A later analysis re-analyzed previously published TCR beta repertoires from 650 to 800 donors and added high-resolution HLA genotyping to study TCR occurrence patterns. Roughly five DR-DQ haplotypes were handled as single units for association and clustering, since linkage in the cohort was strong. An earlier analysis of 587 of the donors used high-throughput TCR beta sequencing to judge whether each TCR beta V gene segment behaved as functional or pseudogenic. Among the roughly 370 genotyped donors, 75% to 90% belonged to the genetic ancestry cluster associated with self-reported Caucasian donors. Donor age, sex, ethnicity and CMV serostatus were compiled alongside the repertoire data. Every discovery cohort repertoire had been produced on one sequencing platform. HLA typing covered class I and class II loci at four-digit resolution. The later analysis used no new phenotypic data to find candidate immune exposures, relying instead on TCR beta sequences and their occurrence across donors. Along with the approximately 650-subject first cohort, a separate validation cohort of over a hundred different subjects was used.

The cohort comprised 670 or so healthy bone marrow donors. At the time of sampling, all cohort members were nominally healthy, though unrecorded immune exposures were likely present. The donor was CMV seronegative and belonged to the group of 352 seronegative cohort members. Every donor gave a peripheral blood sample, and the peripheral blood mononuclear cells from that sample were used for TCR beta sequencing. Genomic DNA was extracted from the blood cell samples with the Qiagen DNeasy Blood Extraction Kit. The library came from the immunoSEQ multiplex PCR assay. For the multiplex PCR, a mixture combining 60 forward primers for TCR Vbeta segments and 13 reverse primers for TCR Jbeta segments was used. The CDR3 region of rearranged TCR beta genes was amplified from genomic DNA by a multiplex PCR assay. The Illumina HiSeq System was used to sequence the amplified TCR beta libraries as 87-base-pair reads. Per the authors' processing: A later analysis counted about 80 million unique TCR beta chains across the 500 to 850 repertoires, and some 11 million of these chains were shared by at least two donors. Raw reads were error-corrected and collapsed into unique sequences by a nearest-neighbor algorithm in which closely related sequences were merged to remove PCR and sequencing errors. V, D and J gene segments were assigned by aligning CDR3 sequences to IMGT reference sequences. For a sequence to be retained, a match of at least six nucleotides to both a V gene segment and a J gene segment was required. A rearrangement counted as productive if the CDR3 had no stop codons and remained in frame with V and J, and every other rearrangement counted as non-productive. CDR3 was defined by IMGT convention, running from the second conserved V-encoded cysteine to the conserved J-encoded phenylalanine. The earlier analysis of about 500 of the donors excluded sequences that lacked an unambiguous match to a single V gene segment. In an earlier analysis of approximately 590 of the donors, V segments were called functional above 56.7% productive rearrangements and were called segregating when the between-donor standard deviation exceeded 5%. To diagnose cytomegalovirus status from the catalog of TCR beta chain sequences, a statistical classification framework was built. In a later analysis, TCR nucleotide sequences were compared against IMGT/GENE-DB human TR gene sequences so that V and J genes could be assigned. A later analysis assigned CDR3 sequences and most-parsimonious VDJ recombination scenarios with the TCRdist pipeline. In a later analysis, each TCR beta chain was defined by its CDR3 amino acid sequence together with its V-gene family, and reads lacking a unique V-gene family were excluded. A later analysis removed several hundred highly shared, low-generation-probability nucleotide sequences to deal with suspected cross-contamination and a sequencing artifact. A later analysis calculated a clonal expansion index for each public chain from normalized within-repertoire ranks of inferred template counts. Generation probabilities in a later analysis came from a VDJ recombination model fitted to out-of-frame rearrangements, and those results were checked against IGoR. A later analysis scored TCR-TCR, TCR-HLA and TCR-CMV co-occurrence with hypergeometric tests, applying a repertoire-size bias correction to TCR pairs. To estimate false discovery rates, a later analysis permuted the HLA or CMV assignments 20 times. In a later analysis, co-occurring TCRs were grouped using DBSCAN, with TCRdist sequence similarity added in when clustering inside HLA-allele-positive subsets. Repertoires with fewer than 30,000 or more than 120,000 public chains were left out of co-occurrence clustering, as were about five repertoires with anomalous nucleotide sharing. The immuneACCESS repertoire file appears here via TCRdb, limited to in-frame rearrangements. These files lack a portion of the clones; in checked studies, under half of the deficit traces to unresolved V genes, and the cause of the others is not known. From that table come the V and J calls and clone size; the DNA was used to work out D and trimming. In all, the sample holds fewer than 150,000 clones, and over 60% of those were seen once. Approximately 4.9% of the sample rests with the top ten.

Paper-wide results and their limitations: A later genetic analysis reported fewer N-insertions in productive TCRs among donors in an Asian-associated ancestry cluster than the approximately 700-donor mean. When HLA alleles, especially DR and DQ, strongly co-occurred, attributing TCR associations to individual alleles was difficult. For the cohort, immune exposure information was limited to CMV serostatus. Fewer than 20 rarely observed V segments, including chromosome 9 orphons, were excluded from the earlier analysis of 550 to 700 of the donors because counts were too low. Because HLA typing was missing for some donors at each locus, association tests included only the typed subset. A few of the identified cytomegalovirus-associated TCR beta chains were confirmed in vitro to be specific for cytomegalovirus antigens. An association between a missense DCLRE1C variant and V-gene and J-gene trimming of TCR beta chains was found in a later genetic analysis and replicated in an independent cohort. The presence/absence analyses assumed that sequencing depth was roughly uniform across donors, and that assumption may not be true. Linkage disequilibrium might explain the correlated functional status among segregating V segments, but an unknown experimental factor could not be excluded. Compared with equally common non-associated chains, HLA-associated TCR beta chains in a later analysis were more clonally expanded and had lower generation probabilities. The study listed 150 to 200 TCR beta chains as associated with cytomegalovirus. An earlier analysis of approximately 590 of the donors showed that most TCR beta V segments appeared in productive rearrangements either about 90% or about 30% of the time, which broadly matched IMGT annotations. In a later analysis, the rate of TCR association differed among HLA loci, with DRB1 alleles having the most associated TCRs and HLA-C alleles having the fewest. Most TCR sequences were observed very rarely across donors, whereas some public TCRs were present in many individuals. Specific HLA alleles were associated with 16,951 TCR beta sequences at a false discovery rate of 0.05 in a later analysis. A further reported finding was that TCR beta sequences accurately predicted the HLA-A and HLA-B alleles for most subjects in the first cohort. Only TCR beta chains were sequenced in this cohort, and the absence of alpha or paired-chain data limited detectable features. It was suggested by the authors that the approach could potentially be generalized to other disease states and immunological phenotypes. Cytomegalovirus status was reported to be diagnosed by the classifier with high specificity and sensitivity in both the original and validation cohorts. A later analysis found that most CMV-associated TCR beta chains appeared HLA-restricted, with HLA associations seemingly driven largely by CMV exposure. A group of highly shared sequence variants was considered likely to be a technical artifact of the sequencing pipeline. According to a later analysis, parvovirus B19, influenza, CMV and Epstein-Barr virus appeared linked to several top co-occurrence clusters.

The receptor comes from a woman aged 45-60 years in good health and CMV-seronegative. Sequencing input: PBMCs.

The DNA sequence is TGTGCCAGCAGCTTAAGCATGGTAGCGGGGGGGTCGGAGAATGAGCAGTTCTTC. Its protein reads: CASSLSMVAGGSENEQFF. This chain is built from TRBV7-2 and TRBJ2-1; 11 middle bases align to TRBD2. CDR1 is given as SGHTA and CDR2 as FQGNSA, both from the germline V gene. Measured from the cysteine to the phenylalanine, the CDR3 is 18 residues long. CDR3 DNA is the only sequence kept; it has 54 bases, read in frame from the first base. V lost 2 bases and J lost 7 bases, and the count of bases not matched to a germline gene is 13.